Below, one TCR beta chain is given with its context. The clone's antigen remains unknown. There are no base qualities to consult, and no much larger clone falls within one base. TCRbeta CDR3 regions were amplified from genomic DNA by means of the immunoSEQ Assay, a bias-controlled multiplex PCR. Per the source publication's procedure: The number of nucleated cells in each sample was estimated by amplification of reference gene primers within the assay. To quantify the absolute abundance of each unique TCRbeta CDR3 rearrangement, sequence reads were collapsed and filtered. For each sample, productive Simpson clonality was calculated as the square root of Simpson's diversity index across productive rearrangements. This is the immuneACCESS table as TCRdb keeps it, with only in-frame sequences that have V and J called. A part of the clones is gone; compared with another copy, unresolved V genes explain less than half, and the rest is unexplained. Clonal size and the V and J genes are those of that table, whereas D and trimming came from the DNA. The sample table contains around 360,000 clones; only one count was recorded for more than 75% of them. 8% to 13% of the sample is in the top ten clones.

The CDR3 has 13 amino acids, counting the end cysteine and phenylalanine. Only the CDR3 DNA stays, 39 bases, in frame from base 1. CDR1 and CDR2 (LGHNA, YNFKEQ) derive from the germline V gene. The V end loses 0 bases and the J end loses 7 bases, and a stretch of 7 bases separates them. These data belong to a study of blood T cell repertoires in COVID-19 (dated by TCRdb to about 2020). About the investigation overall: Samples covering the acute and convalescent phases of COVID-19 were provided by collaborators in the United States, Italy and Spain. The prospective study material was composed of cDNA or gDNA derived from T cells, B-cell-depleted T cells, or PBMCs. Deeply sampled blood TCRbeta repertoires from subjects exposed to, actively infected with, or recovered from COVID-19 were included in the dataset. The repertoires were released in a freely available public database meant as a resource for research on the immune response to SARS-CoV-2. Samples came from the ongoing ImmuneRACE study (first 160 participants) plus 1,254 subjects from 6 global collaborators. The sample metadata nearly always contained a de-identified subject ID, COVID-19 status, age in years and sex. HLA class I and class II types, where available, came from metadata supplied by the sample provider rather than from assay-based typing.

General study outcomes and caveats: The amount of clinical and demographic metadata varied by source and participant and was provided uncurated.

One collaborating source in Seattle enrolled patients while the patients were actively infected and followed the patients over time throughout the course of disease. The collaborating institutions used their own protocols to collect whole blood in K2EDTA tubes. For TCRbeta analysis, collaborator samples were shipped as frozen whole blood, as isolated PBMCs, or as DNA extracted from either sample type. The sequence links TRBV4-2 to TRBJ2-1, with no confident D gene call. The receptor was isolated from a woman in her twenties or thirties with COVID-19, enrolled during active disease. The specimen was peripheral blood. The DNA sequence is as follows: TGTGCCAGCAGCCAAGATCGCGCGAATGAGCAGTTCTTC. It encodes CASSQDRANEQFF.